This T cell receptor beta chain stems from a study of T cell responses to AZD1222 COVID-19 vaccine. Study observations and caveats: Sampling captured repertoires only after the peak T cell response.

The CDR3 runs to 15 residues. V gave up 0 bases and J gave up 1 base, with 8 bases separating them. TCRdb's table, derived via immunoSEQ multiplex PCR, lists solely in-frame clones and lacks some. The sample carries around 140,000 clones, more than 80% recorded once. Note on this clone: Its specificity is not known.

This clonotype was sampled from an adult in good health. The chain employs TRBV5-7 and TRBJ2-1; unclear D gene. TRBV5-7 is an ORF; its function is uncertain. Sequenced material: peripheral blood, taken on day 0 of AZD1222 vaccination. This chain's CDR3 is CASSLVSPSYNEQFF. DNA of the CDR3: TGTGCCAGCAGCTTGGTTTCCCCTTCCTACAATGAGCAGTTCTTC.